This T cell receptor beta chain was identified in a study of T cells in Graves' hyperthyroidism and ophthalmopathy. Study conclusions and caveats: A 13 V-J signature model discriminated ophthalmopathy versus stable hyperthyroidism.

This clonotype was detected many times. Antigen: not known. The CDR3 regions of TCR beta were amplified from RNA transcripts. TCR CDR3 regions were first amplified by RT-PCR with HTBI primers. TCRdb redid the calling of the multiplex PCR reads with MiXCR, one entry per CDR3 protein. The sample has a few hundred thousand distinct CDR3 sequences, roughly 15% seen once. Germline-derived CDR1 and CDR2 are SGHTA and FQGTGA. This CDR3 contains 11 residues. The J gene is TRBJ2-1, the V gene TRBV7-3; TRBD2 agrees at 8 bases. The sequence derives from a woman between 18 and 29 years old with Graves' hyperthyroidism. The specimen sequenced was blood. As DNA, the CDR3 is TGTGACGGGAGGGATTACAATGAGCAGTTCTTC. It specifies CDGRDYNEQFF.